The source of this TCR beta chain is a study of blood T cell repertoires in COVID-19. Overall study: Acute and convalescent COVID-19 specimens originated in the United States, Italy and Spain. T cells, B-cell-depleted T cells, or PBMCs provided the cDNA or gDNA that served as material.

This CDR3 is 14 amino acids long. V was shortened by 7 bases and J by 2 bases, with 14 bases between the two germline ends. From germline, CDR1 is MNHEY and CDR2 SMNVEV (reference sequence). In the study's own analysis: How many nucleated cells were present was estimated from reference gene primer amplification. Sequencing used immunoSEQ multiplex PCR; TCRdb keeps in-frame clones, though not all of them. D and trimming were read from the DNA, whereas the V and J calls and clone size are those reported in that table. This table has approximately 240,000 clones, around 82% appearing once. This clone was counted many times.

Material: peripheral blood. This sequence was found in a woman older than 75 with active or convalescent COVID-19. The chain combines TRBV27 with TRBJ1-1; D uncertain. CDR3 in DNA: TGTGCCAGCAAACGTTTGGGCGTTAACACTGAAGCTTTCTTT. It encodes CASKRLGVNTEAFF.